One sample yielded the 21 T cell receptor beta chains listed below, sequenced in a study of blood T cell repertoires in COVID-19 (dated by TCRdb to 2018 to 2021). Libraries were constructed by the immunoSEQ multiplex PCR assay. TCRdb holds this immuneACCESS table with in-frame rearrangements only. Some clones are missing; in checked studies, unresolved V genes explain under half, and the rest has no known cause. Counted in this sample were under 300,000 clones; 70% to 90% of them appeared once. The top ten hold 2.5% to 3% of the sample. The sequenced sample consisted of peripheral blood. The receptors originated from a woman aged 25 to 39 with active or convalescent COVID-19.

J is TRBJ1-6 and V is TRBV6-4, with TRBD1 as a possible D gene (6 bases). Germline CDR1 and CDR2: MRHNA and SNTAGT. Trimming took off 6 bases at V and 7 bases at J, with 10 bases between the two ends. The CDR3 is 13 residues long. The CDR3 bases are TGTGCCAGCAGCCTGCAGGGGAATTCACCCCTCCACTTT. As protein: CASSLQGNSPLHF.

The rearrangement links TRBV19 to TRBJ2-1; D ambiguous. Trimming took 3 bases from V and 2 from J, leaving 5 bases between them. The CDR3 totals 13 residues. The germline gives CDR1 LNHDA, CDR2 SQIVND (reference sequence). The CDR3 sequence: CASSMTPYNEQFF. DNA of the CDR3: TGTGCCAGTAGTATGACTCCCTACAATGAGCAGTTCTTC. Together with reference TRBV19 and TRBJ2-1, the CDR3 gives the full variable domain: DGGITQSPKYLFRKEGQNVTLSCEQNLNHDAMYWYRQDPGQGLRLIYYSQIVNDFQKGDIAEGYSVSREKKESFPLTVTSAQKNPTAFYLCASSMTPYNEQFFGPGTRLTVL.

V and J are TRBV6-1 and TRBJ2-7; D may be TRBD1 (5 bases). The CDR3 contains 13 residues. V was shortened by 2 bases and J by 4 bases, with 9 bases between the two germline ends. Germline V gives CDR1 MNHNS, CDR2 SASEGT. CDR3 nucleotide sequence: TGTGCCAGCAGTGAATCGTCAGGGTACGAGCAGTACTTC. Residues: CASSESSGYEQYF.

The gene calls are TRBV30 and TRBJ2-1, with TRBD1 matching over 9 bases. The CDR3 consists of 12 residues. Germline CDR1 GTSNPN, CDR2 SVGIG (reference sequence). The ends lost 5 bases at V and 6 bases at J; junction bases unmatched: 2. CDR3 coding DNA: TGTGCCTGGGCGGGACAGGGCAATGAGCAGTTCTTC. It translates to CAWAGQGNEQFF.

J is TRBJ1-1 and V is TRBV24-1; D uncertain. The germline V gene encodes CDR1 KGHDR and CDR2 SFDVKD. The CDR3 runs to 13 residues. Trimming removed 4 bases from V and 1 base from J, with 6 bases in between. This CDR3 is CATSDQANTEAFF. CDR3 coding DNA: TGTGCCACCAGTGACCAAGCGAACACTGAAGCTTTCTTT.

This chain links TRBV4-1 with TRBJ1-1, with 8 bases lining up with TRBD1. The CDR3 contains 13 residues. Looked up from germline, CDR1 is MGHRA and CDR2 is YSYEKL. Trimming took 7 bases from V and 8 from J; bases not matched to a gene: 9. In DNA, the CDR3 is TGCGCCAGCAACGAACAGGGGGATTTAGAAGCTTTCTTT. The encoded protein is CASNEQGDLEAFF.

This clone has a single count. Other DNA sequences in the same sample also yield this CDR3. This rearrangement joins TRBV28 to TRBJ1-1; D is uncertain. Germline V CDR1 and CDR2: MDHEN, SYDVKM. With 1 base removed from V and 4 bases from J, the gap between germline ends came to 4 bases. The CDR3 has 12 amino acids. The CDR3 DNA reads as TGTGCCAGCAGTTTATCAGGCACTGAAGCTTTCTTT. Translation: CASSLSGTEAFF.

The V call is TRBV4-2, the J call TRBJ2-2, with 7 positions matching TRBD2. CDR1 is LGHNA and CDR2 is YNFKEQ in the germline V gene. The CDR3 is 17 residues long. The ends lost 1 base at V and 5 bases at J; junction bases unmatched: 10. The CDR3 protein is CASSQGTWGAGTGELFF. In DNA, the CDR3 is TGTGCCAGCAGCCAAGGGACGTGGGGAGCGGGGACCGGGGAGCTGTTTTTT.

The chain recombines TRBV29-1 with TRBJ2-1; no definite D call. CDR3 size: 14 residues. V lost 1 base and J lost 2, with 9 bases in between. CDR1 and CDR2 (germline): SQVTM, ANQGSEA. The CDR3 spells CSVEVRHPYNEQFF. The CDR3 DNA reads TGCAGCGTTGAAGTGAGGCACCCCTACAATGAGCAGTTCTTC.

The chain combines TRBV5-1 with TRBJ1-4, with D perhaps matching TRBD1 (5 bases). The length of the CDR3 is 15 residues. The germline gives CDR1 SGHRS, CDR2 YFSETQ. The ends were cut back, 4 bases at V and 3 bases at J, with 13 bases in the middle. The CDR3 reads CASSPGRGPNEKLFF. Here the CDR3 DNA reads TGCGCCAGCAGCCCAGGGCGGGGCCCTAATGAAAAACTGTTTTTT.

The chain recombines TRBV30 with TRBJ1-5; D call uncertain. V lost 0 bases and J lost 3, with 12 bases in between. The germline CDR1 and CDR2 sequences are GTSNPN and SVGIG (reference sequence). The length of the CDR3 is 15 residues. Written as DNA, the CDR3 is TGTGCCTGGAGTGTAGATGGCGGAGACAATCAGCCCCAGCATTTT. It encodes CAWSVDGGDNQPQHF.

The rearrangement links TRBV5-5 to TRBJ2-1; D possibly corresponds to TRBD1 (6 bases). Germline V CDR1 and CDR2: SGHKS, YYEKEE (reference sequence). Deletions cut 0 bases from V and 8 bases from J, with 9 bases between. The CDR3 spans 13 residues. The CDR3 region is CASSLGRGDEQFF. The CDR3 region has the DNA TGTGCCAGCAGCTTGGGCAGGGGTGATGAGCAGTTCTTC. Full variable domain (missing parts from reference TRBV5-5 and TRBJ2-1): DAGVTQSPTHLIKTRGQQVTLRCSPISGHKSVSWYQQVLGQGPQFIFQYYEKEERGRGNFPDRFSARQFPNYSSELNVNALLLGDSALYLCASSLGRGDEQFFGPGTRLTVL.

The CDR3: CASSQAGYSSGNTIYF. The CDR3 DNA follows: TGTGCCAGCAGCCAAGCAGGGTATAGCTCTGGAAACACCATATATTTT. The V gene is TRBV3-1 (or the pseudogene TRBV3-2), the J gene TRBJ1-3, with D perhaps TRBD1 (5 bases). The CDR3 is 16 amino acids. Trimming took off 1 base at V and 0 bases at J, with 10 bases between the two ends. Germline V gene data show CDR1 as LGHDT and CDR2 as YNNKEL (reference sequence).

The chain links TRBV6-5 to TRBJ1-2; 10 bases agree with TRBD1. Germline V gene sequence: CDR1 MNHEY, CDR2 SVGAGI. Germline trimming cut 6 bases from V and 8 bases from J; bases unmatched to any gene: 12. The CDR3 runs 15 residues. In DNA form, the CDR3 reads TGTGCCAGCAGCCTTGACAGGGGGCGCGAGAGGGGCTACACCTTC. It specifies CASSLDRGRERGYTF.

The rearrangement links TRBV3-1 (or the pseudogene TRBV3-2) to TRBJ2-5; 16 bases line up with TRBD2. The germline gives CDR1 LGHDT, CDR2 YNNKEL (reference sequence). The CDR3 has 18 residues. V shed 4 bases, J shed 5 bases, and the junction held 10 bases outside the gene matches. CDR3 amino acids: CASSPGTSGGAFEETQYF. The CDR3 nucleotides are TGTGCCAGCAGCCCGGGGACTAGCGGGGGGGCCTTTGAGGAGACCCAGTACTTC.

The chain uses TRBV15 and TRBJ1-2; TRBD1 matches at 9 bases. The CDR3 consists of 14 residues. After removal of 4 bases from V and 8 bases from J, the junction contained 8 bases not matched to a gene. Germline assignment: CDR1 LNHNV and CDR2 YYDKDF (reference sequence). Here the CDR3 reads CATSIGGTGRGYTF. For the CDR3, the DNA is TGTGCCACCAGCATAGGGGGGACAGGGAGGGGCTACACCTTC.

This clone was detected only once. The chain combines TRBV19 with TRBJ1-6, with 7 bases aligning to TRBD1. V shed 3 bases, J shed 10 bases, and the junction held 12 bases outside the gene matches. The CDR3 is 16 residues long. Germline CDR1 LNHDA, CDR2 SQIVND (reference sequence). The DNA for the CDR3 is TGTGCCAGTAGTATCGGGCCCAGGGGGGTCGGCTCACCCCTCCACTTT. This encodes CASSIGPRGVGSPLHF. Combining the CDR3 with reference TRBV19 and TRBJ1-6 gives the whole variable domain DGGITQSPKYLFRKEGQNVTLSCEQNLNHDAMYWYRQDPGQGLRLIYYSQIVNDFQKGDIAEGYSVSREKKESFPLTVTSAQKNPTAFYLCASSIGPRGVGSPLHFGNGTRLTVT.

CDR3 residues: CASSLDRGLDEQFF. The CDR3 region has the DNA TGCGCCAGCAGCTTGGACAGGGGGCTCGATGAGCAGTTCTTC. This chain links TRBV5-1 with TRBJ2-1, with TRBD1 matching over 9 bases. The CDR3 covers 14 residues. Germline V gives CDR1 SGHRS, CDR2 YFSETQ. V was clipped by 0 bases and J by 8 bases; unmatched bases: 3.

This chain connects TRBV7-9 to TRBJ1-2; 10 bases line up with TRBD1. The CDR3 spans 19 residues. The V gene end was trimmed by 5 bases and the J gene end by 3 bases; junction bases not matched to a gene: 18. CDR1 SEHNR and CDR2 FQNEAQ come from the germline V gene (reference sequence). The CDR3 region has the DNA TGTGCCAGCAGCCGGGGGTCGACAGGGGGCATGCGAGTATACTATGGCTACACCTTC. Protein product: CASSRGSTGGMRVYYGYTF. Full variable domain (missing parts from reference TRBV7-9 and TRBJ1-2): DTGVSQNPRHKITKRGQNVTFRCDPISEHNRLYWYRQTLGQGPEFLTYFQNEAQLEKSRLLSDRFSAERPKGSFSTLEIQRTEQGDSAMYLCASSRGSTGGMRVYYGYTFGSGTRLTVV.

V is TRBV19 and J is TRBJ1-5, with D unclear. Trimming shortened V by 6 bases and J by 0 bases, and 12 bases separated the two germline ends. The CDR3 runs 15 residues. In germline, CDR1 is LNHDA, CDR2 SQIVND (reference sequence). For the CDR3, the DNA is TGTGCCAGTAGGTCGGGGAGTGGTAGCAATCAGCCCCAGCATTTT. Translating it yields CASRSGSGSNQPQHF.

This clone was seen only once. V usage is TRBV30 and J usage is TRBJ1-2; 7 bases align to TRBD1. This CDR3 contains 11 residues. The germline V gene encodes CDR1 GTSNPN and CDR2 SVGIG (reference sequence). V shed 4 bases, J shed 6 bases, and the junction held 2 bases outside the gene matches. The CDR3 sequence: CAWTGGNGYTF. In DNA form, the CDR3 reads TGTGCCTGGACAGGGGGAAATGGCTACACCTTC.